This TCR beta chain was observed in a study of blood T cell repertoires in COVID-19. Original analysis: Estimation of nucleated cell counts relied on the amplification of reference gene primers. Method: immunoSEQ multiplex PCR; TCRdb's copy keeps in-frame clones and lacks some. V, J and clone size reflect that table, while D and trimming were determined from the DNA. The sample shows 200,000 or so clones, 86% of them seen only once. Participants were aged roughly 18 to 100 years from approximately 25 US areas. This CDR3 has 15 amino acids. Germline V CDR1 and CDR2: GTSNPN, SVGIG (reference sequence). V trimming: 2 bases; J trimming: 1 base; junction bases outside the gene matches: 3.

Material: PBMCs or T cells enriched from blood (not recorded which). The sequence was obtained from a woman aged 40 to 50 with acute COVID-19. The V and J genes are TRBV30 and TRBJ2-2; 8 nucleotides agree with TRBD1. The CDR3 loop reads CAWSLGTGNTGELFF. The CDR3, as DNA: TGTGCCTGGAGTTTAGGGACAGGGAACACCGGGGAGCTGTTTTTT.